Listed here is a single TCR beta chain. The data belong to a study of blood T cell repertoires in COVID-19. At the level of the study: COVID-19 samples, acute and convalescent, were from the United States, Italy and Spain. Sample material is recorded as cDNA or gDNA derived from T cells, B-cell-depleted T cells, or PBMCs.

As processed by the authors: Amplified reference gene primers provided the basis for estimating nucleated cell counts. Clones were sequenced by immunoSEQ multiplex PCR, and TCRdb holds only the in-frame ones, with some missing. V and J calls plus clone size are reproduced from that table; the DNA served to infer D and trimming. The repertoire has 45,000 to 60,000 clones, 82% of them found once; the top ten carry more than 8%. CDR1 and CDR2 from the germline V gene are SGHDT and YYEEEE. V lost 2 bases, J lost 1 base, and 19 bases lay in between. This CDR3 is built from 18 residues. The sequence derives from a woman aged 80 or over with acute or convalescent COVID-19. Source material: peripheral blood. This sequence joins TRBV5-6 and TRBJ2-1; D possibly corresponds to TRBD1 (6 bases). The CDR3 sequence is CASSLMRTEGWSYNEQFF. DNA of the CDR3: TGTGCCAGCAGCTTAATGAGGACAGAGGGGTGGTCCTACAATGAGCAGTTCTTC.